The 14 T cell receptor beta chains presented below share a single source sample, sequenced in a study of blood T cells in healthy people across ages. A sample-barcoded 5' primer and a J-beta primer mix were used in a second PCR of roughly 6 to 11 cycles. TCRdb reanalysed the 5' RACE reads using MiXCR and keeps one entry per CDR3 protein. The data contain approximately 1,000,000 distinct CDR3 sequences, 35% to 40% of them singletons. Source material: blood. The receptors were sampled from a man aged 18 to 30 in good health.

The V call is TRBV7-2, the J call TRBJ2-3, with 7 bases aligning to TRBD1. The CDR3 totals 15 residues. V shed 4 bases, J shed 3 bases, and the junction held 7 bases outside the gene matches. The germline CDR1 and CDR2 sequences are SGHTA and FQGNSA. In nucleotides, the CDR3 is TGTGCCAGCAGCTCGACCGGACAGGTAACAGATACGCAGTATTTT. This codes for CASSSTGQVTDTQYF.

This clonotype appeared a single time. The DNA for the CDR3 is TGTGCCAGCCCTACAGGGCAGGGCCTTAATTTAGGGGAGCTGTTTTTT. This encodes CASPTGQGLNLGELFF. The V call is TRBV27, the J call TRBJ2-2; weak D call: TRBD1 (6 bases). The CDR3 sequence is 16 residues long. Trimming shortened V by 8 bases and J by 8 bases, and 24 bases separated the two germline ends. In germline, CDR1 is MNHEY, CDR2 SMNVEV (reference sequence).

This CDR3 is CASSPSLGGTDTQYF. In DNA, the CDR3 is TGTGCCAGCAGCCCCTCGCTGGGGGGCACAGATACGCAGTATTTT. The chain employs TRBV7-2 and TRBJ2-3; D could derive from TRBD1 or TRBD2 (5 bases each). The germline CDR1 and CDR2 sequences are SGHTA and FQGNSA. CDR3 size: 15 residues. V lost 5 bases to trimming and J lost 1 base, with 13 bases between them.

Many counts were recorded for this clonotype. This chain joins TRBV12-3 or TRBV12-4 and TRBJ1-1; 9 bases are a match to TRBD1. V lost 7 bases to trimming and J lost 4 bases; unmatched junction nucleotides: 4. The CDR3 has 13 amino acids. The CDR3 DNA is TGTGCCAGCACCCTGACAGGGGGCACTGAAGCTTTCTTT. Protein: CASTLTGGTEAFF.

This clonotype appeared a single time. The chain has TRBV5-1 and TRBJ1-4, with TRBD1 matching 7 bases. Germline V gene lookup returns CDR1 SGHRS and CDR2 YFSETQ. This CDR3 is built from 13 residues. The J segment lost 7 bases and the V segment lost 4 bases, leaving 4 bases of the junction unmatched. CDR3 nucleotide sequence: TGCGCCAGCAGCGACAGGGAGGGTGAAAAACTGTTTTTT. It is translated as CASSDREGEKLFF.

A word on this clonotype: A read error may produce the germline difference seen at one junction end. The chain recombines TRBV6-2 or TRBV6-3 with TRBJ2-1; 11 bases are a match to TRBD1. This CDR3 region has 15 residues. Per germline, CDR1 MNHEY and CDR2 SVGEGT. This CDR3 reads CASSTGTGGYNKQFF. CDR3 nucleotides: TGTGCCAGCAGTACCGGGACAGGGGGTTACAATAAGCAGTTCTTC.

This chain links TRBV12-3 or TRBV12-4 with TRBJ1-1, with D tentatively TRBD1 (5 bases). V was cut by 6 bases and J by 7 bases, with 18 bases left in between. The CDR3 is made up of 14 amino acids. CDR3 residues: CASSPPGTAHEAFF. The CDR3 coding sequence is TGTGCCAGCAGCCCACCCGGGACGGCCCATGAAGCTTTCTTT.

The chain links TRBV6-6 to TRBJ1-3; maybe TRBD1 (6 bases). V lost 5 bases and J 1 base, leaving 12 bases between the germline ends. Per the germline V gene, CDR1 is MNHNY and CDR2 is SVGAGI (reference sequence). The length of the CDR3 is 15 residues. The DNA for the CDR3 is TGTGCCAGCAGTACCTACACAGGGTCTGGAAACACCATATATTTT. Translation gives CASSTYTGSGNTIYF.

V usage is TRBV9 and J usage is TRBJ1-2; 10 bases align to TRBD1. Per the germline V gene, CDR1 is SGDLS and CDR2 is YYNGEE. V was clipped by 0 bases and J by 5 bases; unmatched bases: 10. This CDR3 spans 17 amino acids. DNA for the CDR3: TGTGCCAGCAGCGTAGATCCCGGGACAGGGGTTGGGTATGGCTACACCTTC. Protein sequence: CASSVDPGTGVGYGYTF. Looking up the rest from reference TRBV9 and TRBJ1-2 gives the full variable domain: DSGVTQTPKHLITATGQRVTLRCSPRSGDLSVYWYQQSLDQGLQFLIQYYNGEERAKGNILERFSAQQFPDLHSELNLSSLELGDSALYFCASSVDPGTGVGYGYTFGSGTRLTVV.

The gene calls are TRBV12-3 or TRBV12-4 and TRBJ1-5, with a weak D call TRBD1 (6 bases). This CDR3 has 12 residues. V dropped 8 bases and J dropped 4 bases, with 9 bases sitting between them. The CDR3 spells CASRTENQPQHF. The CDR3 DNA reads as TGTGCCAGCCGGACAGAAAATCAGCCCCAGCATTTT.

CDR3 sequence: CSVEDPAGVNTEAFF. In DNA, the CDR3 is TGCAGCGTTGAAGACCCGGCGGGGGTAAACACTGAAGCTTTCTTT. V usage is TRBV29-1 and J usage is TRBJ1-1, with D tentatively TRBD1 (5 bases). CDR3 length: 15 amino acids. V was cut by 0 bases and J by 2 bases, with 13 bases left in between. Germline CDR1 and CDR2: SQVTM and ANQGSEA.

The genes are TRBV13 and TRBJ2-4, with D perhaps TRBD1 (5 bases). The CDR3 loop spans 14 amino acids. Germline assignment: CDR1 PRHDT and CDR2 FYEKMQ (reference sequence). Trimming took 1 base from V and 13 from J, leaving 17 bases between them. The CDR3: CASSLESGYNEQYF. Here the CDR3 DNA reads TGTGCCAGCAGCTTAGAGTCAGGGTACAATGAGCAGTACTTC.

This chain uses TRBV9 with TRBJ2-2, with a possible D match to TRBD2 (5 bases). V lost 0 bases to trimming and J lost 2 bases, with 8 bases between them. The CDR3 runs to 15 residues. The V gene's germline CDR1 is SGDLS and CDR2 YYNGEE. The CDR3 sequence: CASSVVGDNTGELFF. In DNA form, the CDR3 reads TGTGCCAGCAGCGTAGTGGGAGACAACACCGGGGAGCTGTTTTTT.

The chain links TRBV18 to TRBJ1-3; the match to TRBD1 covers 7 bases. V trimming: 6 bases; J trimming: 2 bases; junction bases outside the gene matches: 10. CDR3 length: 16 amino acids. Germline CDR1 reads KGHSH; CDR2 reads LQKENI. The CDR3 protein is CASSPDRPLTGNTIYF. The CDR3 coding sequence is TGTGCCAGCTCTCCGGACAGGCCCCTAACTGGAAACACCATATATTTT.